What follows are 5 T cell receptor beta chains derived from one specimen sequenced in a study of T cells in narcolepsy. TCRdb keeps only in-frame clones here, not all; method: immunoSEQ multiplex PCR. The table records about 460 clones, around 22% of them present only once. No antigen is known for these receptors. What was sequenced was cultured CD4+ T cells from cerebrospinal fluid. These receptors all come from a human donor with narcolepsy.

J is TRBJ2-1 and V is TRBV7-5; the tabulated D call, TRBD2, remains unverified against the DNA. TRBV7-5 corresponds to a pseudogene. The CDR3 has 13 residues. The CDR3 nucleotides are TGTGCCAGCAGCTTGGCCCCGGGGAATGAGCAGTTCTTC. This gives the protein CASSLAPGNEQFF.

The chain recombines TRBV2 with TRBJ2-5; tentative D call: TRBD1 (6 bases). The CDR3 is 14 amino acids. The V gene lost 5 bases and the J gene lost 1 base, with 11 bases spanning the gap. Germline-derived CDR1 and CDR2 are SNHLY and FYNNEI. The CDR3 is CASSFSRGQETQYF. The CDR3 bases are TGTGCCAGCAGTTTCAGCAGGGGCCAAGAGACCCAGTACTTC.

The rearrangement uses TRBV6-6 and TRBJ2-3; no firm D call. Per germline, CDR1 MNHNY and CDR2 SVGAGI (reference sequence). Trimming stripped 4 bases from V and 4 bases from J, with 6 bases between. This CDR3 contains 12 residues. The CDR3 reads CASSLQSDTQYF. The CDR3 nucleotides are TGTGCCAGCAGTTTGCAGTCAGATACGCAGTATTTT.

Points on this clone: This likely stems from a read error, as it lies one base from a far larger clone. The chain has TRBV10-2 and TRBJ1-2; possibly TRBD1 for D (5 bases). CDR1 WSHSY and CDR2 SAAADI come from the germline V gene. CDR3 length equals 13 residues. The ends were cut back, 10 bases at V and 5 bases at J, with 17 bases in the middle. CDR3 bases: TGCGCCACCGTCGGGGGTGCCTTGTATGGCTACACCTTC. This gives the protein CATVGGALYGYTF.

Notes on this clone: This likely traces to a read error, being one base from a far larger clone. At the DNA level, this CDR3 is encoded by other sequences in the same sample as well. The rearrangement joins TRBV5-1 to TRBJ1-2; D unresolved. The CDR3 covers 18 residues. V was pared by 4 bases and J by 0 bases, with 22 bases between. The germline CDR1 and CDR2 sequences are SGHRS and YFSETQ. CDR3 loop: CASSPDGLPSFSNYGYTF. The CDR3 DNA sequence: TGCGCCAGCAGCCCCGACGGACTCCCCTCGTTTTCTAACTATGGCTACACCTTC.